These 18 T cell receptor beta chains were all obtained from the same sample, sequenced in a study of blood T cells in healthy people across ages. Next came a second PCR, run for about 7 to 12 cycles, which used a sample-barcoded 5' primer along with a J-beta primer mix. TCRdb ran MiXCR on the 5' RACE reads and lists one entry per CDR3 protein. The sample yields fewer than 2,000,000 distinct CDR3 sequences, roughly 32% seen once. Sample: blood. Receptors originate from a woman under 40 in good health.

The J gene is TRBJ2-1, the V gene TRBV9; TRBD2 aligns across 10 bases. Germline CDR1 reads SGDLS; CDR2 reads YYNGEE. The CDR3 totals 16 residues. V shed 4 bases and J 9 bases; nucleotides not matched to a gene: 13. CDR3 region: CASSPRASGRDSEQFF. For the CDR3, the DNA is TGTGCCAGCAGCCCCCGTGCTAGCGGGAGAGACAGTGAGCAGTTCTTC.

The chain combines TRBV12-3 or TRBV12-4 with TRBJ1-4; D gene unclear. The germline V and J ends were trimmed by 2 bases and 4 bases, with 5 bases remaining between them. There are 13 residues in the CDR3. The CDR3 region is CASSLSINEKLFF. CDR3 DNA sequence: TGTGCCAGCAGTTTAAGCATTAATGAAAAACTGTTTTTT.

This clonotype has a handful of counts. The chain is built from TRBV11-2 and TRBJ1-2; tentative D call: TRBD1 (5 bases). Trimming took off 5 bases at V and 8 bases at J, with 12 bases between the two ends. Germline loops: CDR1 SGHAT, CDR2 FQNNGV. The CDR3 spans 12 residues. Here the CDR3 DNA reads TGTGCCAGCAGCCAGCGGACAAGCGGCTACACCTTC. Translation gives CASSQRTSGYTF. Using reference TRBV11-2 and TRBJ1-2 for the parts outside the CDR3, the full variable domain is EAGVAQSPRYKIIEKRQSVAFWCNPISGHATLYWYQQILGQGPKLLIQFQNNGVVDDSQLPKDRFSAERLKGVDSTLKIQPAKLEDSAVYLCASSQRTSGYTFGSGTRLTVV.

The chain carries TRBV3-1 and TRBJ2-7; TRBD1 agrees at 9 bases. This CDR3 is built from 13 residues. The V gene's germline CDR1 is LGHDT and CDR2 YNNKEL (reference sequence). V lost 5 bases and J lost 7; bases outside the gene matches: 6. CDR3 in DNA: TGTGCCAGCAGCGAACAGGGGGCGGGTGAGCAGTACTTC. Its translation: CASSEQGAGEQYF.

There are a few counts of this clonotype. J is TRBJ2-6 and V is TRBV7-6; TRBD2 is a possible D gene (6 bases). V lost 3 bases, J lost 4 bases, and 10 bases lay in between. Per the germline V gene, CDR1 is SGHVS and CDR2 is FNYEAQ. The CDR3 extends over 15 amino acids. Written as DNA, the CDR3 is TGTGCCAGCAGCTTCTCGGGGGACGGGGCCAACGTCCTGACTTTC. Its translation: CASSFSGDGANVLTF.

V is TRBV29-1 and J is TRBJ1-5, with a possible D match to TRBD1 (5 bases). Germline values: CDR1 SQVTM, CDR2 ANQGSEA. The CDR3 spans 12 residues. CDR3 region: CFQGNGNQPQHF. CDR3 nucleotide sequence: TGCTTTCAGGGAAACGGCAATCAGCCCCAGCATTTT.

This clonotype has a handful of counts. In DNA form, the CDR3 reads TGTGCCTGGGACGCTTACGAGCAGTACTTC. Its protein is CAWDAYEQYF. The chain uses TRBV30 and TRBJ2-4, with D uncertain. The J call may be faulty, since TRBJ2-7 better matches the DNA end. CDR3 size: 10 residues. Per germline, CDR1 GTSNPN and CDR2 SVGIG (reference sequence).

The V call is TRBV7-9, the J call TRBJ2-4; no clear D gene. CDR1 is SEHNR and CDR2 is FQNEAQ in the germline V gene (reference sequence). V was pared by 5 bases and J by 0 bases, with 11 bases between. This CDR3 has 15 residues. The CDR3 DNA follows: TGTGCCAGCAGCGGAGAAACTCTAGCCAAAAACATTCAGTACTTC. It yields the protein CASSGETLAKNIQYF.

The rearrangement links TRBV12-3 or TRBV12-4 to TRBJ2-3; possible D gene TRBD2, 6 bases. This CDR3 has 15 amino acids. Trimming cost V 6 bases and J 8 bases, with 21 bases left between them. The CDR3 DNA is TGTGCCAGCAGACTCAGCGGGCCGTCCGAGGGTACGCAGTATTTT. Translation gives CASRLSGPSEGTQYF.

Only a few counts were recorded for this clonotype. V is TRBV13 and J is TRBJ2-3, with TRBD1 matching 8 bases. Germline CDR1 reads PRHDT; CDR2 reads FYEKMQ (reference sequence). The ends lost 5 bases at V and 1 base at J; junction bases unmatched: 5. The CDR3 has 15 amino acids. CDR3 nucleotide sequence: TGTGCCAGCAGCAACACGGGACAGGGCACAGATACGCAGTATTTT. Its translation is CASSNTGQGTDTQYF.

The chain combines TRBV4-1 with TRBJ2-7, with D maybe TRBD2 (6 bases). Per the germline V gene, CDR1 is MGHRA and CDR2 is YSYEKL. Trimming left V 3 bases short and J 1 base short, with 10 bases between. CDR3 length equals 14 residues. For the CDR3, the DNA is TGCGCCAGCAGCCATCCGGGGGATTCCTACGAGCAGTACTTC. Amino acids: CASSHPGDSYEQYF.

This clonotype was detected only a few times. V usage is TRBV4-1 and J usage is TRBJ2-5; a possible D gene is TRBD2 (6 bases). The CDR3 sequence is 15 residues long. Between the trimmed V and J ends, which lost 1 base and 0 bases, there was a span of 9 bases. The germline gives CDR1 MGHRA, CDR2 YSYEKL. The CDR3 reads CASSQVLANQETQYF. In DNA, the CDR3 is TGCGCCAGCAGCCAAGTGCTAGCGAACCAAGAGACCCAGTACTTC.

This clonotype was observed a few times. The V call is TRBV11-3, the J call TRBJ2-1, with D unclear. The CDR3 extends over 13 amino acids. Trimming took off 8 bases at V and 4 bases at J, with 12 bases between the two ends. The germline V gene has CDR1 SGHNT and CDR2 YENEEA. The CDR3 here is CASGPLGYNEQFF. The CDR3 DNA reads as TGTGCCAGCGGACCACTGGGATACAATGAGCAGTTCTTC.

The gene calls are TRBV28 and TRBJ2-7; 8 positions match TRBD2. The J segment lost 3 bases and the V segment lost 5 bases, leaving 15 bases of the junction unmatched. CDR3 length equals 17 residues. CDR1 MDHEN and CDR2 SYDVKM come from the germline V gene. The CDR3 loop reads CASSDLYLAGNDYEQYF. CDR3 nucleotide sequence: TGTGCCAGCAGTGACCTATATCTAGCGGGTAACGACTACGAGCAGTACTTC.

The CDR3: CSVVVRLEQFF. The CDR3 coding sequence is TGCAGCGTTGTAGTCCGGTTAGAGCAGTTCTTC. This chain uses TRBV29-1 with TRBJ2-1, with unresolved D. The CDR3 extends over 11 amino acids. Trimming removed 4 bases from V and 10 bases from J, with 11 bases in between. Germline CDR1 is SQVTM and CDR2 is ANQGSEA.

The V gene is TRBV2, the J gene TRBJ1-1; D is undetermined. The V and J ends lost 8 bases and 0 bases respectively, with 10 bases between them. The CDR3 runs 13 residues. Germline CDR1 and CDR2: SNHLY and FYNNEI. The CDR3 DNA reads as TGTGCCAGCGTCGGTGAAGTGAACACTGAAGCTTTCTTT. This translates into CASVGEVNTEAFF.

With regard to this clonotype: A clone one base away is much larger, so this may be a read error. The V and J genes are TRBV4-2 and TRBJ2-5, with no clear D. The V end was cut by 5 bases, the J end by 11 bases, with 18 bases between. Germline CDR1 and CDR2: LGHNA and YNFKEQ. There are 13 residues in the CDR3. The CDR3 region is CASSGPRQDEQYF. The CDR3 DNA is TGTGCCAGCAGCGGACCTCGACAAGATGAGCAGTACTTC.

The table lists this clonotype with a count of one. This chain links TRBV27 with TRBJ2-1; D not certain. This CDR3 comprises 16 residues. Trimming left V 6 bases short and J 0 bases short, with 15 bases between. Germline values: CDR1 MNHEY, CDR2 SMNVEV (reference sequence). The CDR3 here is CASSPFVSSSYNEQFF. The CDR3 DNA reads TGTGCCAGCAGCCCTTTTGTCAGCAGCTCCTACAATGAGCAGTTCTTC.